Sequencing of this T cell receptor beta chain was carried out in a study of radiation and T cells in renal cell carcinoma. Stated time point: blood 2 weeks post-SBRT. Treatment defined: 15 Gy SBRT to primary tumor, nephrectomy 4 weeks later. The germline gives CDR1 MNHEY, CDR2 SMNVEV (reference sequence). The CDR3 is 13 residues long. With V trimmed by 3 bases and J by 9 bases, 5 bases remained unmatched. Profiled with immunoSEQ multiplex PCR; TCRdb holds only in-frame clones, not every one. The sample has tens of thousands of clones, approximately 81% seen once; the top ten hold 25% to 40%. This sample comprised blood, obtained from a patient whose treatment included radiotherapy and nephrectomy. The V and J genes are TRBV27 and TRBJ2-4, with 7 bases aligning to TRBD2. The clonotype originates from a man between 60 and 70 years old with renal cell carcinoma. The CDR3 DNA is TGTGCCAGCAGTTTCCGACAGCGGGGCATTCAGTACTTC. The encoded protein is CASSFRQRGIQYF.